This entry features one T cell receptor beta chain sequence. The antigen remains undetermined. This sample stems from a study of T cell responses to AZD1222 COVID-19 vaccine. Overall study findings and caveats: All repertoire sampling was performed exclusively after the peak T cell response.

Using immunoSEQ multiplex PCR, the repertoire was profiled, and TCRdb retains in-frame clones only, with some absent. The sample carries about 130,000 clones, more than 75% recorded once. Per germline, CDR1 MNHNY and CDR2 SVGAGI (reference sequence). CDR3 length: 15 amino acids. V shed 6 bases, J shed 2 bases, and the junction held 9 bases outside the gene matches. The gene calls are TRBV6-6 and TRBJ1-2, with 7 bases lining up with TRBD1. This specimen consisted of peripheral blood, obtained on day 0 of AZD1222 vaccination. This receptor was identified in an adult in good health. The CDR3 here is CASRLATGRNYGYTF. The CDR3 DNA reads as TGTGCCAGCAGGCTCGCGACAGGGAGAAACTATGGCTACACCTTC.